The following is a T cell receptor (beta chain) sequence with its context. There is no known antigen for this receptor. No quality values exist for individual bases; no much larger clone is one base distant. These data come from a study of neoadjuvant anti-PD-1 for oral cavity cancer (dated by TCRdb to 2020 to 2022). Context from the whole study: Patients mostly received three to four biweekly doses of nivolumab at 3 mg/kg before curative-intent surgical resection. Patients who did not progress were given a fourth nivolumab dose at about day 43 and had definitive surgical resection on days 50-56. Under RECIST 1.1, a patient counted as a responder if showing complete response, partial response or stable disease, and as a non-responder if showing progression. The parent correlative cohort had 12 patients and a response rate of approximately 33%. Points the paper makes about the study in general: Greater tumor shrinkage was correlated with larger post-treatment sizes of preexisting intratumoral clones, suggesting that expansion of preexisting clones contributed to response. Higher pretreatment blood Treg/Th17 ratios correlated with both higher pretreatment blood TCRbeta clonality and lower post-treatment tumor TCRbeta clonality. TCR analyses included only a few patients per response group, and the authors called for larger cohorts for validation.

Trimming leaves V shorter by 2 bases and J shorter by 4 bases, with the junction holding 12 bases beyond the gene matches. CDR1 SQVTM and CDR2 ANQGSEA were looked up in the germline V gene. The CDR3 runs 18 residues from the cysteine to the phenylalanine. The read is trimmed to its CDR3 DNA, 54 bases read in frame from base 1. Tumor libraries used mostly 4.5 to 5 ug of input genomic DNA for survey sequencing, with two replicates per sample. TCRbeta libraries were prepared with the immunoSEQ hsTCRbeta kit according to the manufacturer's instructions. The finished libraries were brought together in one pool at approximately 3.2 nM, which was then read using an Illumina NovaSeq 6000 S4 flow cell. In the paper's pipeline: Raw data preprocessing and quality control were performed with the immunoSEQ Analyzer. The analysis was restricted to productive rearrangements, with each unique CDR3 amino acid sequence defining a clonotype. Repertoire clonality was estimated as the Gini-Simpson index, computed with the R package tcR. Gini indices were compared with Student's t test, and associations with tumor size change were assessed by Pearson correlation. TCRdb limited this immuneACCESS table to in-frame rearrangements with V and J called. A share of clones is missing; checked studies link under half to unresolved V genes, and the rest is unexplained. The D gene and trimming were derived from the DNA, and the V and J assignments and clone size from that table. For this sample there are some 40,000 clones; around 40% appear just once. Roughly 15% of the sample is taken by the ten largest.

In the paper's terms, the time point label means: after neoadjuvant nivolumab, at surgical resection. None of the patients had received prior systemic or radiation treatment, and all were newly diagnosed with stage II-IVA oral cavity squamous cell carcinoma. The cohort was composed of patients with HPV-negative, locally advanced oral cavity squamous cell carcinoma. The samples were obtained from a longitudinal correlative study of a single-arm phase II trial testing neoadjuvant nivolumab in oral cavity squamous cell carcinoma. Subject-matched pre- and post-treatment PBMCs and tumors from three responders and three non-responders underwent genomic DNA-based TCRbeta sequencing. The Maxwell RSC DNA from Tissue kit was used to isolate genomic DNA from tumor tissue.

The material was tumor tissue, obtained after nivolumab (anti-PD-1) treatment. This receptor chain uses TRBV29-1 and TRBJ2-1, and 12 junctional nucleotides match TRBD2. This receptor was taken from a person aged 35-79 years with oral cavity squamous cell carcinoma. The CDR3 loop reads CSVEPTRETSGRYNEQFF. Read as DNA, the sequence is TGCAGCGTTGAACCTACCCGAGAGACTAGCGGGAGATACAATGAGCAGTTCTTC.